Listed below are T cell receptor beta chains from one sample, sequenced in a study of blood T cell repertoires in COVID-19. The repertoire was sequenced with immunoSEQ multiplex PCR; TCRdb's copy has only in-frame clones and lacks some. There are over 100,000 clones in the sample; more than 75% occur only once, and roughly 7.9% lies in the top ten. Sample: peripheral blood. The receptors shown here come from a man in his 70s with acute or convalescent COVID-19. The CDR3 runs from the conserved cysteine through the conserved F or W. Fields, in order: D gene, clone size, V gene, J gene, CDR3 length, CDR3 protein, CDR3 DNA. The D gene is left open where the match is weak. Size is omitted from some rows. Given values are once, few, many or a class for expanded clones.

>TRBD1|once|TRBV30|TRBJ1-2|15
CAWNPGGPSNYGYTF
TGTGCCTGGAATCCAGGGGGCCCATCTAACTATGGCTACACCTTC
>.|.|TRBV6-5|TRBJ1-5|15
CASSYGSAGNQPQHF
TGTGCCAGCAGTTACGGGTCGGCAGGAAATCAGCCCCAGCATTTT
>.|.|TRBV11-2|TRBJ1-5|14
CASSLVGGDQPQHF
TGTGCCAGCAGCTTGGTAGGGGGAGATCAGCCCCAGCATTTT
>.|.|TRBV19|TRBJ1-3|16
CASSDDRRPNGNTIYF
TGTGCCAGTAGTGATGACAGGCGCCCCAACGGAAACACCATATATTTT
>.|.|TRBV23-1|TRBJ1-3|17
CASSHLRGRGDGNTIYF
TGCGCCAGCAGTCACCTTCGGGGGAGGGGGGATGGAAACACCATATATTTT
>TRBD1|.|TRBV28|TRBJ1-1|17
CASSPGFEPGQGARAFF
TGTGCCAGCAGCCCGGGATTCGAACCGGGACAGGGGGCGCGTGCTTTCTTT
>.|.|TRBV6-6|TRBJ1-1|14
CASSYEDRNTEAFF
TGTGCCAGCAGTTACGAGGACAGAAACACTGAAGCTTTCTTT
>.|.|TRBV15|TRBJ2-3|16
CATSREQTISTDTQYF
TGTGCCACCAGCAGAGAGCAGACAATTAGCACAGATACGCAGTATTTT
>.|.|TRBV5-6|TRBJ1-4|18
CASSFMGQTYATNEKLFF
TGTGCCAGCAGCTTCATGGGACAAACATATGCAACTAATGAAAAACTGTTTTTT
>.|.|TRBV4-2|TRBJ1-2|17
CASSQGAGSGGDYGYTF
TGTGCCAGCAGCCAAGGGGCCGGGTCAGGCGGGGACTATGGCTACACCTTC
>.|.|TRBV2|TRBJ1-1|14
CASSAFGSNTEAFF
TGTGCCAGCAGTGCGTTCGGGAGCAACACTGAAGCTTTCTTT
>.|.|TRBV9|TRBJ1-4|15
CASSVAVSTNEKLFF
TGTGCCAGCAGCGTAGCGGTCTCCACTAATGAAAAACTGTTTTTT
>TRBD1|few|TRBV10-3|TRBJ1-1|14
CAISPQGTGDAAFF
TGTGCCATCAGCCCTCAGGGGACAGGGGATGCAGCTTTCTTT
>TRBD1|.|TRBV18|TRBJ2-3|15
CASSRQGFVADTQYF
TGTGCCAGCTCACGACAGGGGTTCGTAGCAGATACGCAGTATTTT
>TRBD2|.|TRBV5-1|TRBJ2-2|16
CASSLLASGNTGELFF
TGCGCCAGCAGCTTGCTAGCTAGCGGGAACACCGGGGAGCTGTTTTTT
>TRBD1|.|TRBV29-1|TRBJ1-2|15
CSVDVGGRGNYGYTF
TGCAGCGTTGACGTTGGCGGCAGGGGGAACTATGGCTACACCTTC
>.|.|TRBV2|TRBJ1-4|13
CASGDMSGEKLFF
TGTGCCAGCGGGGACATGAGTGGAGAAAAACTGTTTTTT
>TRBD2|.|TRBV28|TRBJ2-1|14
CASVGGSSYNEQFF
TGTGCCAGCGTCGGCGGGAGCTCCTACAATGAGCAGTTCTTC
>TRBD1|once|TRBV19|TRBJ1-2|13
CALRDRSNYGYTF
TGTGCCCTACGGGACAGGTCTAACTATGGCTACACCTTC
>.|.|TRBV10-3|TRBJ1-1|15
CAISDSREVRTEAFF
TGTGCCATCAGTGATTCCAGGGAGGTACGGACTGAAGCTTTCTTT
>.|.|TRBV30|TRBJ1-4|14
CAWSSRQANEKLFF
TGTGCCTGGAGTTCTAGACAGGCTAATGAAAAACTGTTTTTT
>.|.|TRBV11-3|TRBJ1-3|15
CASSPHTGNGNTIYF
TGTGCCAGCAGCCCGCATACAGGGAACGGAAACACCATATATTTT
>TRBD2|.|TRBV27|TRBJ2-1|15
CASTRAGGLRAEQFF
TGTGCCAGCACTAGAGCGGGAGGGTTGCGAGCTGAGCAGTTCTTC
>.|.|TRBV29-1|TRBJ1-2|14
CSTRIGLTSFGYTF
TGCAGCACTCGAATAGGGTTAACTAGCTTTGGCTACACCTTC
>.|.|TRBV6-5|TRBJ1-4|13
CASRRQQFEKLFF
TGTGCCAGCAGAAGACAGCAATTCGAAAAACTGTTTTTT
>.|.|TRBV5-1|TRBJ2-3|13
CASTPQPYDTQYF
TGCGCCAGCACCCCACAGCCCTATGATACGCAGTATTTT
>.|.|TRBV12-3/TRBV12-4|TRBJ2-1|13
CASSLFSYNEQFF
TGTGCCAGCAGCCTATTCTCCTACAATGAGCAGTTCTTC
>.|.|TRBV19|TRBJ1-2|13
CASGDELGLGYTF
TGTGCCAGTGGAGATGAGTTGGGTCTTGGCTACACCTTC
>TRBD2|.|TRBV7-3|TRBJ2-5|15
CASSLNGGREETQYF
TGTGCCAGCAGCTTAAATGGCGGGAGAGAAGAGACCCAGTACTTC
>TRBD1|.|TRBV28|TRBJ1-2|16
CASSLGFRTGGYGYTF
TGTGCCAGCAGTTTAGGGTTTCGGACAGGGGGCTATGGCTACACCTTC
>.|once|TRBV12-3/TRBV12-4|TRBJ1-1|11
CASSFRFEAFF
TGTGCCAGCAGTTTCCGGTTCGAAGCTTTCTTT
>.|.|TRBV5-6|TRBJ1-1|14
CASSFQGANTEAFF
TGTGCCAGCAGCTTTCAGGGCGCGAACACTGAAGCTTTCTTT
>.|.|TRBV29-1|TRBJ1-2|15
CSVVRGHVLDYGYTF
TGCAGCGTTGTCAGGGGTCATGTCTTAGACTATGGCTACACCTTC
>.|.|TRBV18|TRBJ1-5|13
CASSPGTNQPQHF
TGTGCCAGCTCACCGGGGACTAATCAGCCCCAGCATTTT
>TRBD2|once|TRBV27|TRBJ2-7|16
CASSTRTSGAPYEQYF
TGTGCCAGCAGTACTCGGACTAGCGGAGCCCCCTACGAGCAGTACTTC
>TRBD1|few|TRBV7-2|TRBJ2-2|15
CASSLGQGWTGELFF
TGTGCCAGCAGTCTAGGACAGGGTTGGACCGGGGAGCTGTTTTTT
>.|.|TRBV25-1|TRBJ1-2|14
CASRRTERDYGYTF
TGTGCCAGCAGACGGACAGAGAGGGACTATGGCTACACCTTC
>.|.|TRBV18|TRBJ1-1|15
CASSRRGNQDTEAFF
TGTGCCAGCTCACGTAGGGGGAATCAGGACACTGAAGCTTTCTTT
>TRBD1|.|TRBV5-1|TRBJ2-7|14
CASSLGQGGGEQYF
TGCGCCAGCAGCTTAGGACAGGGAGGTGGCGAGCAGTACTTC